This passage covers 16 T cell receptor beta chains from one sample sequenced in a study of vaccination and CD4 T cells after COVID-19. Cultured CD4+ T cells had their DNA profiled by the Oncomine TCR Beta short-read assay. TCRdb re-derived calls from the PCR reads in MiXCR, one entry per CDR3 protein. Of about 15,000 distinct CDR3 sequences listed, about 60% are singletons. Their antigens remain unidentified. Treatment noted: roughly ten-day PBMC culture with coronavirus spike peptide pools or control peptides (ViraFEST assay). Source material: CD4+ T cells from blood, cultured in vitro. These receptors were taken from a human donor who had recovered from COVID-19.

This sequence joins TRBV12-3 or TRBV12-4 and TRBJ2-2; D is possibly TRBD1 or TRBD2 (5 bases each). The CDR3 is made up of 18 amino acids. Trimming left V 6 bases short and J 5 bases short, with 25 bases between. CDR3 in amino acids: CASRGLLGRASNTGELFF. CDR3 DNA sequence: TGTGCCAGCAGGGGCCTCCTGGGACGGGCGAGTAATACCGGGGAGCTGTTTTTT.

V usage is TRBV6-1 and J usage is TRBJ2-5; 12 bases fit TRBD1. The CDR3 consists of 23 residues. Germline CDR1 is MNHNS and CDR2 is SASEGT. V was clipped by 5 bases and J by 3 bases; unmatched bases: 28. CDR3 protein: CASSRSRDRGRLSKREAKETQYF. CDR3 coding DNA: TGTGCCAGCAGTCGATCCCGGGACAGGGGGCGATTGTCGAAGCGGGAGGCGAAAGAGACCCAGTACTTC.

The CDR3 is CASSRGLAGGQSYEQYF. The CDR3 nucleotides read TGTGCCAGCAGTCGAGGACTAGCGGGAGGGCAGTCCTACGAGCAGTACTTC. The V and J genes are TRBV6-1 and TRBJ2-7, with 15 bases lining up with TRBD2. J lost 1 base, V lost 5 bases, and 6 bases had no gene match. Germline V gene sequence: CDR1 MNHNS, CDR2 SASEGT. CDR3 length: 17 residues.

The rearrangement joins TRBV6-1 to TRBJ1-1; perhaps TRBD1 as D (6 bases). Germline loops: CDR1 MNHNS, CDR2 SASEGT. The CDR3 has 14 amino acids. The ends were cut back, 11 bases at V and 6 bases at J, with 22 bases in the middle. The CDR3 sequence is CALKSDSAVAEAFF. The CDR3, as DNA: TGTGCCCTCAAATCGGACAGTGCGGTAGCTGAAGCTTTCTTT.

V usage is TRBV2 and J usage is TRBJ2-2, with D possibly being TRBD1 (5 bases). The CDR3 runs 16 residues. CDR1 is SNHLY and CDR2 is FYNNEI in the germline V gene. V shed 2 bases and J shed 5 bases, with 15 bases lying between them. The DNA for the CDR3 is TGTGCCAGCAGTGAACGGTCCAGGGTGGGTACCGGGGAGCTGTTTTTT. Translated: CASSERSRVGTGELFF.

This chain joins TRBV20-1 and TRBJ1-5, with a possible D match to TRBD1 (5 bases). The CDR3 extends over 18 amino acids. Looked up from germline, CDR1 is DFQATT and CDR2 is SNEGSKA (reference sequence). V was clipped by 0 bases and J by 3 bases, with 21 bases between them. CDR3 nucleotides: TGCAGTGCTAGAGATACGGGAGGGCAGGGAGAGACCAATCAGCCCCAGCATTTT. This sequence encodes CSARDTGGQGETNQPQHF.

This chain links TRBV27 with TRBJ2-4; TRBD2 agrees at 8 bases. Germline CDR1 reads MNHEY; CDR2 reads SMNVEV (reference sequence). The CDR3 consists of 18 residues. The junction had 19 bases not matched to a gene; V was cut back by 5 bases and J by 7 bases. In DNA form, the CDR3 reads TGTGCCAGCAGTCTACAATGGAGGGGCGGGAGGTCCCAGAACATTCAGTACTTC. It encodes CASSLQWRGGRSQNIQYF.

This clonotype was counted a few times. This sequence joins TRBV6-1 and TRBJ1-1; 7 positions match TRBD1. V lost 5 bases to trimming and J lost 3 bases; unmatched junction nucleotides: 6. CDR3 length: 14 residues. Germline V CDR1 and CDR2: MNHNS, SASEGT. The CDR3 is CASSTAGGDTEAFF. CDR3 coding DNA: TGTGCCAGCAGTACGGCAGGGGGGGACACTGAAGCTTTCTTT.

The V call is TRBV6-2 or TRBV6-3, the J call TRBJ1-5; 7 positions agree with TRBD1. The CDR3 totals 16 residues. Per germline, CDR1 MNHEY and CDR2 SVGEGT. With V trimmed by 6 bases and J by 4 bases, 12 bases remained unmatched. CDR3 bases: TGTGCCAGCAGCCCCCAATACAGGGGCGGGAATCAGCCCCAGCATTTT. Translating gives CASSPQYRGGNQPQHF.

The chain employs TRBV7-9 and TRBJ1-1; D is ambiguous. V was shortened by 1 base and J by 2 bases, with 14 bases between the two germline ends. The CDR3 is made up of 16 amino acids. Germline CDR1 is SEHNR and CDR2 is FQNEAQ (reference sequence). CDR3 sequence: CASSLVAKILNTEAFF. CDR3 nucleotides: TGTGCCAGCAGCTTAGTCGCCAAAATTCTAAACACTGAAGCTTTCTTT.

This clonotype has just a few counts. The chain couples TRBV12-3 or TRBV12-4 to TRBJ2-5, with 9 bases aligning to TRBD1. Trimming removed 6 bases from V and 4 bases from J; junction bases left unmatched: 9. The CDR3 has 15 amino acids. The CDR3 sequence is CASRGQGLGGETQYF. The CDR3 DNA reads TGTGCCAGCAGGGGACAGGGTTTGGGCGGAGAGACCCAGTACTTC.

The chain combines TRBV6-1 with TRBJ2-5; TRBD2 is a possible D gene (6 bases). Germline loops: CDR1 MNHNS, CDR2 SASEGT. The CDR3 loop spans 12 amino acids. Trimming shortened V by 11 bases and J by 2 bases, and 12 bases separated the two germline ends. The DNA for the CDR3 is TGTGCCGGTGGAGGGTCACAAGAGACCCAGTACTTC. Its protein product is CAGGGSQETQYF.

The chain has TRBV6-2 or TRBV6-3 and TRBJ2-3, with D perhaps given as TRBD1 or TRBD2 (5 bases each). Trimming cost V 6 bases and J 2 bases, with 18 bases left between them. Germline values: CDR1 MNHEY, CDR2 SVGEGT. The CDR3 totals 16 residues. The CDR3 DNA is TGTGCCAGCAGGCCGCCGGGACCAACGTTCACAGATACGCAGTATTTT. Translation: CASRPPGPTFTDTQYF.

This clonotype was counted between two and nine times. The V gene is TRBV28, the J gene TRBJ1-4; perhaps TRBD1 as D (5 bases). The CDR3 runs 14 residues. Trimming shortened V by 7 bases and J by 4 bases, and 13 bases separated the two germline ends. Germline assignment: CDR1 MDHEN and CDR2 SYDVKM. The CDR3 loop is CASTPGGFNEKLFF. In DNA, the CDR3 is TGTGCCAGCACCCCGGGGGGATTTAATGAAAAACTGTTTTTT.

This clonotype was picked up a small number of times. V and J are TRBV11-2 and TRBJ2-5; TRBD2 aligns across 11 bases. Germline V gene lookup returns CDR1 SGHAT and CDR2 FQNNGV. J gave up 5 bases and V 1 base, and 6 bases lay outside the gene matches. CDR3 length: 16 residues. CDR3 loop: CASSLALAGVWETQYF. Written as DNA, the CDR3 is TGTGCCAGCAGCTTAGCACTAGCGGGAGTTTGGGAGACCCAGTACTTC. The full variable domain, with the rest looked up from reference TRBV11-2 and TRBJ2-5, is EAGVAQSPRYKIIEKRQSVAFWCNPISGHATLYWYQQILGQGPKLLIQFQNNGVVDDSQLPKDRFSAERLKGVDSTLKIQPAKLEDSAVYLCASSLALAGVWETQYFGPGTRLLVL.

In this sample, this clonotype turned up once. The chain is built from TRBV6-2 or TRBV6-3 and TRBJ1-2, with unresolved D. The CDR3 spans 16 residues. CDR1 and CDR2 (germline): MNHEY, SVGEGT. V lost 4 bases and J 5 bases, leaving 20 bases between the germline ends. The CDR3: CASSSAWGTPRYGYTF. CDR3 coding DNA: TGTGCCAGCAGTTCCGCTTGGGGAACCCCTAGGTATGGCTACACCTTC.